This T cell receptor beta chain was observed in a study of T cell responses to AZD1222 COVID-19 vaccine. Study-wide findings and caveats: The study found Spike-specific TCR breadth and depth rose after two AZD1222 doses.

Germline-derived CDR1 and CDR2 are KGHDR and SFDVKD. CDR3 length: 16 amino acids. Deletions cut 7 bases from V and 0 bases from J, with 17 bases between. Turning to this clone: Its antigen is not known.

Repertoires were generated with immunoSEQ multiplex PCR, while TCRdb's copy carries only in-frame clones and drops some. The sample yields 100,000 to 150,000 clones, about 90% seen once. This sequence originates from an adult in good health. Material: peripheral blood, obtained on day 0 of AZD1222 vaccination. The rearrangement links TRBV24-1 to TRBJ2-5, with a tentative D call TRBD1 (7 bases). CDR3 coding DNA: TGTGCCACCAGGGAGGGGGCAAAGGGGCACCAAGAGACCCAGTACTTC. Amino acids: CATREGAKGHQETQYF.